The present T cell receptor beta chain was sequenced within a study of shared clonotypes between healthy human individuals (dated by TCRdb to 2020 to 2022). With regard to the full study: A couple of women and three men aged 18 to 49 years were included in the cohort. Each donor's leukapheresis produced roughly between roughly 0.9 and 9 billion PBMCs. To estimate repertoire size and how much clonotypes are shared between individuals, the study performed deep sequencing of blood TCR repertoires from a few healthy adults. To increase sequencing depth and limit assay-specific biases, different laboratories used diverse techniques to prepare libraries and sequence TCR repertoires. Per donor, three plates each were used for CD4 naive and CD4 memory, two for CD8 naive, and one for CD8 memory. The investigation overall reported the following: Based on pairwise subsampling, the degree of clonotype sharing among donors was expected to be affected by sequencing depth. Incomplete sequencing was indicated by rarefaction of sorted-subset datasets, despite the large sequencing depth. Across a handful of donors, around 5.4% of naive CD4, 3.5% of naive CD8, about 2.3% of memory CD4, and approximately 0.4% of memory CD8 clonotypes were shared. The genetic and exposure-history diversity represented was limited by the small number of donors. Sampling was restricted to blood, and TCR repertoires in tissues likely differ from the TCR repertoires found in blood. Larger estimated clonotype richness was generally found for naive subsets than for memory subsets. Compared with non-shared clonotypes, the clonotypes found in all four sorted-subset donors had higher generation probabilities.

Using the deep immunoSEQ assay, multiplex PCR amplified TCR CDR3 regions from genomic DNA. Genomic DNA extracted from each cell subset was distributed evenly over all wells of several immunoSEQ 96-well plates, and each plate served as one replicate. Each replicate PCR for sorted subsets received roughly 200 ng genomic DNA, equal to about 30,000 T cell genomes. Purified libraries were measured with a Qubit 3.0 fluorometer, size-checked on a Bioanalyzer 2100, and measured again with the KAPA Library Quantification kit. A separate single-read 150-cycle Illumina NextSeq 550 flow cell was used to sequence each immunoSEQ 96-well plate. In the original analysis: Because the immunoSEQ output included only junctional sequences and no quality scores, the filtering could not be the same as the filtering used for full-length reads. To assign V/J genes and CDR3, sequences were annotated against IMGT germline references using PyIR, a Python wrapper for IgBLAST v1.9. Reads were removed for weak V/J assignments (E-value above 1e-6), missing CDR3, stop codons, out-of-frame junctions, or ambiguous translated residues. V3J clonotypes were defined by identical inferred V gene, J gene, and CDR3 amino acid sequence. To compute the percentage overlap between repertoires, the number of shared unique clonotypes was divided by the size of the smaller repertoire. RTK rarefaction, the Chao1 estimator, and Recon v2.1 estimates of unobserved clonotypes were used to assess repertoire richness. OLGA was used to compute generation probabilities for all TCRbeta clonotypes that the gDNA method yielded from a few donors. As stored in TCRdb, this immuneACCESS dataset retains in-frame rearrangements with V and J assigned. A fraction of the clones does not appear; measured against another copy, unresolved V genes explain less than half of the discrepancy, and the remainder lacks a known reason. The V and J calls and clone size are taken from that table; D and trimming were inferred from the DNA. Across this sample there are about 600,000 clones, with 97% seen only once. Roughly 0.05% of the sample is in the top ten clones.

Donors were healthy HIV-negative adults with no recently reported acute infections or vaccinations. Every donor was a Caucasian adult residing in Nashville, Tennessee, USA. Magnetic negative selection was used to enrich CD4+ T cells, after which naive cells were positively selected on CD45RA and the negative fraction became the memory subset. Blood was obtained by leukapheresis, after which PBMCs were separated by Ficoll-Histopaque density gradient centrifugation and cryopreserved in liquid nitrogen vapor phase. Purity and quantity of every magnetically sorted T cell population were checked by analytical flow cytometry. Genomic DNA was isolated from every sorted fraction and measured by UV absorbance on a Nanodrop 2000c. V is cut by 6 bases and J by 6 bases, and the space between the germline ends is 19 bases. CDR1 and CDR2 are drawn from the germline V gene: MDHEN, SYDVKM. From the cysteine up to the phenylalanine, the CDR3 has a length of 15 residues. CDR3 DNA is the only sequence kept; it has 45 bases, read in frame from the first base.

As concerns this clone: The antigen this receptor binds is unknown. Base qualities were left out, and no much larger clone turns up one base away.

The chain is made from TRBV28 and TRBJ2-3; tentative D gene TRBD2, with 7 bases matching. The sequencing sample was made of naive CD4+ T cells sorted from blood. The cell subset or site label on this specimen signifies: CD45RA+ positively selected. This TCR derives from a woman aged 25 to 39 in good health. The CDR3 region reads CASSLRGRAGDTQYF. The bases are TGTGCCAGCAGCCTGAGGGGGAGGGCCGGGGATACGCAGTATTTT.